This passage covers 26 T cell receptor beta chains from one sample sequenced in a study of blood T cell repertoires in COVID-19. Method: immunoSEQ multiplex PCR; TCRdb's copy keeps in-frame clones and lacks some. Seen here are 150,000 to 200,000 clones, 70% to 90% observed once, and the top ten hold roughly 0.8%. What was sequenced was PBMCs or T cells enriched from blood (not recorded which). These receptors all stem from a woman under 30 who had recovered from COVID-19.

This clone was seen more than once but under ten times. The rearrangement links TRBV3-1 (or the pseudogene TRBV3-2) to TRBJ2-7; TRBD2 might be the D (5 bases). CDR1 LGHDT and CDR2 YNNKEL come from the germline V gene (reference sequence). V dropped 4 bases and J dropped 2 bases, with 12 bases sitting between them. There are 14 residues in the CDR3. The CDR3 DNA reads TGTGCCAGCAGCCCAGACGGGATTCCCTACGAGCAGTACTTC. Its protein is CASSPDGIPYEQYF.

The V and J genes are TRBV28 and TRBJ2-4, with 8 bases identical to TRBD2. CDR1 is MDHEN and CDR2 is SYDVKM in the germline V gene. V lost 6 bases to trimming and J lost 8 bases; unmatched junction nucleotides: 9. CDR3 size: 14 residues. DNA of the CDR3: TGTGCCAGCAGGGCGGGGGGATCTTCTTACATTCAGTACTTC. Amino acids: CASRAGGSSYIQYF.

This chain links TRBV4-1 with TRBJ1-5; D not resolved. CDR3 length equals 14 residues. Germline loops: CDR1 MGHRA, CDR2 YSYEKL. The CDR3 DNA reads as TGCGCAAACAGTCCGGGGAAGAGCAATCAGCCCCAGCATTTT. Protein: CANSPGKSNQPQHF.

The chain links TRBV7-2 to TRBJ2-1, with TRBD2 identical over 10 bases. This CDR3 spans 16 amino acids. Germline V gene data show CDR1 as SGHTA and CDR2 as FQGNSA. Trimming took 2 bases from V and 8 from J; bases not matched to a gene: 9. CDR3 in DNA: TGTGCCAGCAGCTTAAGGAGCGGGAGGGCCATTCATGAGCAGTTCTTC. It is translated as CASSLRSGRAIHEQFF.

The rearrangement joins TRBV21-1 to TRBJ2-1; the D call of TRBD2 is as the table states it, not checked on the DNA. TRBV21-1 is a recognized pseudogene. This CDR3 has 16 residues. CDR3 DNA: TGTGCCAGCAGCAAATTGAAGGCGGGAGGGCCAAATGAGCAGTTCTTC. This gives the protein CASSKLKAGGPNEQFF.

CDR3: CASSLEPGGPRDTQYF. CDR3 DNA sequence: TGTGCCAGCAGCTTGGAACCGGGAGGGCCAAGGGATACGCAGTATTTT. V usage is TRBV5-4 and J usage is TRBJ2-3, with TRBD2 identical over 8 bases. In germline, CDR1 is SGHNT, CDR2 YYREEE (reference sequence). CDR3 length: 16 residues. The trim removed 0 bases at V and 6 bases at J, leaving 9 bases unmatched.

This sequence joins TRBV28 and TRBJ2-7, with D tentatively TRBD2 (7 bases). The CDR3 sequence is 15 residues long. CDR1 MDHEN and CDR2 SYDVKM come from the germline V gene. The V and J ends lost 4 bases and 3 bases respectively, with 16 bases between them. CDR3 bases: TGTGCCAGCAGTTCCATACGGGGGGCGGTCTACGAGCAGTACTTC. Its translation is CASSSIRGAVYEQYF. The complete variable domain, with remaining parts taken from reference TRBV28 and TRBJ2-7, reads DVKVTQSSRYLVKRTGEKVFLECVQDMDHENMFWYRQDPGLGLRLIYFSYDVKMKEKGDIPEGYSVSREKKERFSLILESASTNQTSMYLCASSSIRGAVYEQYFGPGTRLTVT.

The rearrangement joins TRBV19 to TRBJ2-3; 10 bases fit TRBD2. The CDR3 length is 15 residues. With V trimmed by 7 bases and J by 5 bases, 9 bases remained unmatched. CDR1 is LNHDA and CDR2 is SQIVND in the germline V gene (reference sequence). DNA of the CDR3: TGTGCCAGTACCCGGACTAGCGGTCGGGGAGATACGCAGTATTTT. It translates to CASTRTSGRGDTQYF.

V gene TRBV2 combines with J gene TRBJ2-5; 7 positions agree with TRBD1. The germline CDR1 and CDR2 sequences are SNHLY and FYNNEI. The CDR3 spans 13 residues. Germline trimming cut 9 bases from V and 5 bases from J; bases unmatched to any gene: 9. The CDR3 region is CASRAGGRETQYF. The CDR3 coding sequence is TGTGCCAGTCGGGCAGGGGGAAGGGAGACCCAGTACTTC. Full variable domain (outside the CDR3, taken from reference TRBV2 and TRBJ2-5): EPEVTQTPSHQVTQMGQEVILRCVPISNHLYFYWYRQILGQKVEFLVSFYNNEISEKSEIFDDQFSVERPDGSNFTLKIRSTKLEDSAMYFCASRAGGRETQYFGPGTRLLVL.

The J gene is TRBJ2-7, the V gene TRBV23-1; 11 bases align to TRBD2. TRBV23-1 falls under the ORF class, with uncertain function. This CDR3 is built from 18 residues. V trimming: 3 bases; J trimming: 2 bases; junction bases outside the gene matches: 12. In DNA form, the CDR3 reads TGCGCCAGCAGTCACCTCCCCCCACTAGCGGGAGCAACCTACGAGCAGTACTTC. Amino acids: CASSHLPPLAGATYEQYF.

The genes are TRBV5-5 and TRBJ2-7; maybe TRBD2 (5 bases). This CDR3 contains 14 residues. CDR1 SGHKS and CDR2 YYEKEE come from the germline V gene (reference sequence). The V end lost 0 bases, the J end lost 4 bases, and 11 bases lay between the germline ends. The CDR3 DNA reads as TGTGCCAGCAGCTTGGTAGTGTCGGGATACGAGCAGTACTTC. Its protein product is CASSLVVSGYEQYF. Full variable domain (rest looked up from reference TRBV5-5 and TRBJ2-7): DAGVTQSPTHLIKTRGQQVTLRCSPISGHKSVSWYQQVLGQGPQFIFQYYEKEERGRGNFPDRFSARQFPNYSSELNVNALLLGDSALYLCASSLVVSGYEQYFGPGTRLTVT.

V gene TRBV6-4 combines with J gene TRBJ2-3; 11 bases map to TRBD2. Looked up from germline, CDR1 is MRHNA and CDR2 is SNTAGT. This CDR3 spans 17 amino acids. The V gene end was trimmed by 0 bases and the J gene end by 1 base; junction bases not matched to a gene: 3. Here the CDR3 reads CASSDSATSGGTDTQYF. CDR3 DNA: TGTGCCAGCAGTGACTCGGCGACTAGCGGGGGCACAGATACGCAGTATTTT.

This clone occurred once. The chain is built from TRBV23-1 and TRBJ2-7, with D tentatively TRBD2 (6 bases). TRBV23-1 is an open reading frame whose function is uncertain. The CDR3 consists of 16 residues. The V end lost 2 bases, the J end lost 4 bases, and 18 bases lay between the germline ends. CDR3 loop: CASSQPSGTLNYEQYF. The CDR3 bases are TGCGCCAGCAGTCAACCTTCCGGGACTCTAAATTACGAGCAGTACTTC.

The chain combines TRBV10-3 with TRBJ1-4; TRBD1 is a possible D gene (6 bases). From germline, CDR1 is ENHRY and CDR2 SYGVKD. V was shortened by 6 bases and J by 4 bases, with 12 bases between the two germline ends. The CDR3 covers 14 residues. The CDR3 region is CAISGGLGNEKLFF. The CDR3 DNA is TGTGCCATCAGCGGGGGGCTAGGTAATGAAAAACTGTTTTTT.

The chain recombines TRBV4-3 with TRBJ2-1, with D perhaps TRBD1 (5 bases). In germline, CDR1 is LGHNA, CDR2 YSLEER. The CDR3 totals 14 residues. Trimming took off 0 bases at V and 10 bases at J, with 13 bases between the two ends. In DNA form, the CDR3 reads TGCGCCAGCAGCCAAGATTTCCGAAACAGGGAGCAGTTCTTC. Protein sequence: CASSQDFRNREQFF.

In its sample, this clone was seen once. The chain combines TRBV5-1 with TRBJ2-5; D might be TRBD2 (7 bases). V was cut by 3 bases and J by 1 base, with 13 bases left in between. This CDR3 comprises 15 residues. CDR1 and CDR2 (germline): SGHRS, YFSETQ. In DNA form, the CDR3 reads TGCGCCAGCAGCTGGAATGGGGGGGCCCAAGAGACCCAGTACTTC. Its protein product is CASSWNGGAQETQYF.

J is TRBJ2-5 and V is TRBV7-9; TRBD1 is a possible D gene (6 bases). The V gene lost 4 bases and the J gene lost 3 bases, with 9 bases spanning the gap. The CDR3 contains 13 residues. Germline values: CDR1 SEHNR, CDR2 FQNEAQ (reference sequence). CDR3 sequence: CASSSRTEETQYF. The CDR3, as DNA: TGTGCCAGCAGCTCTAGGACAGAAGAGACCCAGTACTTC. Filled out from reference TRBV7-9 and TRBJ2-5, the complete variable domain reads DTGVSQNPRHKITKRGQNVTFRCDPISEHNRLYWYRQTLGQGPEFLTYFQNEAQLEKSRLLSDRFSAERPKGSFSTLEIQRTEQGDSAMYLCASSSRTEETQYFGPGTRLLVL.

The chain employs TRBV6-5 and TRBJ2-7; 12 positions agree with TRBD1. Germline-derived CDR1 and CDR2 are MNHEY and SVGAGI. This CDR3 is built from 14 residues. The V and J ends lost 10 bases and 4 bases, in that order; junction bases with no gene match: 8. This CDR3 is CATSGTGGTYEQYF. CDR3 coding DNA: TGTGCCACTAGTGGGACAGGGGGCACGTACGAGCAGTACTTC.

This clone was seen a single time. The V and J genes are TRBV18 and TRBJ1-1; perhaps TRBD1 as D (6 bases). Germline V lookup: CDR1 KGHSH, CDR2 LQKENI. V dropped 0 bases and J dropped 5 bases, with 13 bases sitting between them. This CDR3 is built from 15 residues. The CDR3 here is CASSPPGGRGTEAFF. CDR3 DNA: TGTGCCAGCTCACCACCGGGGGGGCGCGGGACTGAAGCTTTCTTT.

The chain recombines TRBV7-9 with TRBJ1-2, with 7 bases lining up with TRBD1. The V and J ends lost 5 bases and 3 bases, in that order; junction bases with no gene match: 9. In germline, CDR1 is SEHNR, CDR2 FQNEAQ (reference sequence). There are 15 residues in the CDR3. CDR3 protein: CASSHPGGGDYGYTF. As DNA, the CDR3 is TGTGCCAGCAGCCATCCCGGAGGGGGCGACTATGGCTACACCTTC.

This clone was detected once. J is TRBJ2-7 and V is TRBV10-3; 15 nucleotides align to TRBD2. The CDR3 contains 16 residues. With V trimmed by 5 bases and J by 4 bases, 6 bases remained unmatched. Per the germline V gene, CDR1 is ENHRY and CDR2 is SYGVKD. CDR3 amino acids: CAISSGTSGRSYEQYF. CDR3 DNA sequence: TGTGCCATCAGTTCGGGGACTAGCGGGAGGTCGTACGAGCAGTACTTC.

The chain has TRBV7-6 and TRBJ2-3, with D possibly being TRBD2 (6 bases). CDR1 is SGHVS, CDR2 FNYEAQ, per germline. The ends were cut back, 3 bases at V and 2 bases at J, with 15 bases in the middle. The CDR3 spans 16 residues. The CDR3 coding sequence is TGTGCCAGCAGCTTCTTAGCGGCGGGGATCACAGATACGCAGTATTTT. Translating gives CASSFLAAGITDTQYF. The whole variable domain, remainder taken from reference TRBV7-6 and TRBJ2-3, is GAGVSQSPRYKVTKRGQDVALRCDPISGHVSLYWYRQALGQGPEFLTYFNYEAQQDKSGLPNDRFSAERPEGSISTLTIQRTEQRDSAMYRCASSFLAAGITDTQYFGPGTRLTVL.

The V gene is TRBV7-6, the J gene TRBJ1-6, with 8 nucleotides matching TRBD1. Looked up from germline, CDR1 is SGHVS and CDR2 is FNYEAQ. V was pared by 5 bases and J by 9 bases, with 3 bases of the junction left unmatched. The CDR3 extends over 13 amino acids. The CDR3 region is CASSIDRGSPLHF. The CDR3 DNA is TGTGCCAGCAGCATAGACAGGGGTTCACCCCTCCACTTT.

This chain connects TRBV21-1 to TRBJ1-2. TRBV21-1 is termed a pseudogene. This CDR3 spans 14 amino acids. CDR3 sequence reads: CASSPGGGRYGYTF. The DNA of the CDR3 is TGTGCCAGCAGCCCCGGGGGGGGTAGGTATGGCTACACCTTC.

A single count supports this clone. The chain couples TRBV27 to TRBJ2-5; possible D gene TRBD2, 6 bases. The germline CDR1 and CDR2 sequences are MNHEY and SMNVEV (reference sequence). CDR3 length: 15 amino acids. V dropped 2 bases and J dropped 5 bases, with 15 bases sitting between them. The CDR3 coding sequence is TGTGCCAGCAGTTTAAACGGGGGATTGAGCGAGACCCAGTACTTC. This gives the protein CASSLNGGLSETQYF.

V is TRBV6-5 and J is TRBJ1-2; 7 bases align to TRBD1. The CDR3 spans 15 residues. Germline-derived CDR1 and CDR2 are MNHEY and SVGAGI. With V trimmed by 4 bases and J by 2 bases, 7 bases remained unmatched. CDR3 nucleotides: TGTGCCAGCAGTTTTACCCCGACAGGGAACTATGGCTACACCTTC. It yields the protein CASSFTPTGNYGYTF.